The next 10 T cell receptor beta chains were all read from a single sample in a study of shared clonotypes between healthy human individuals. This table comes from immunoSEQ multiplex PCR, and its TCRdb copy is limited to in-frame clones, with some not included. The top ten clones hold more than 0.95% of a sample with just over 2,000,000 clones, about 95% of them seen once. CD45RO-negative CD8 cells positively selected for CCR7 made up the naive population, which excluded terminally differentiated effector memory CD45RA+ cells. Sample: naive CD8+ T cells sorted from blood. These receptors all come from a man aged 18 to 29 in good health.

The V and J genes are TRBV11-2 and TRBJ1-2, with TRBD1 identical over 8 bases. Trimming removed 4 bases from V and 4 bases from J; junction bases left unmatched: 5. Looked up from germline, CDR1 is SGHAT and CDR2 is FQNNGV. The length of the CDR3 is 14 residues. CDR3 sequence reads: CASSSGQGGYGYTF. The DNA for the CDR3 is TGTGCCAGCAGCTCAGGACAGGGAGGCTATGGCTACACCTTC.

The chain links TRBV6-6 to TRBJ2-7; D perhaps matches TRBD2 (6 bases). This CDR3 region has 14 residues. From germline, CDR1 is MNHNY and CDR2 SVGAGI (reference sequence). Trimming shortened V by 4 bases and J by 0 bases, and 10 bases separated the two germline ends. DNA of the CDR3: TGTGCCAGCAGTTCCTCCGGGAGCTCCTACGAGCAGTACTTC. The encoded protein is CASSSSGSSYEQYF.

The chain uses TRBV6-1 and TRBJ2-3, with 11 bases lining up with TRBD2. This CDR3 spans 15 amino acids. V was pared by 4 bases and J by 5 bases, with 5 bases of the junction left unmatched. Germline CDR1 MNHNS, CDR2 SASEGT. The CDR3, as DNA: TGTGCCAGCAGTGCGACTAGCGGGACTGGAGATACGCAGTATTTT. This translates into CASSATSGTGDTQYF.

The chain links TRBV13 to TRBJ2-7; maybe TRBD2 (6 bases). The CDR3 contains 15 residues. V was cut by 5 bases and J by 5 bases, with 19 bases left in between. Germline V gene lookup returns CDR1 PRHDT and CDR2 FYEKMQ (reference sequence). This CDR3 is CASSVRRLGEDEQYF. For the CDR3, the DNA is TGTGCCAGCAGCGTCCGTCGATTAGGGGAGGACGAGCAGTACTTC.

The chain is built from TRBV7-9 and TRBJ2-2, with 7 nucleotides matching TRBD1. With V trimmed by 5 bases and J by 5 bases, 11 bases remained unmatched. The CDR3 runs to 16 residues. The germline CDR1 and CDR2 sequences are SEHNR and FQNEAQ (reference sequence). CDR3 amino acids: CASSQGSGGFTGELFF. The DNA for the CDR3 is TGTGCCAGCAGCCAAGGATCAGGGGGATTTACCGGGGAGCTGTTTTTT.

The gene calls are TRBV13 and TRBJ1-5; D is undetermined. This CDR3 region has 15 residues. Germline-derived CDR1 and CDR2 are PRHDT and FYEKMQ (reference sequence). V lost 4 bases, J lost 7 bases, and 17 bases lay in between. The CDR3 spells CASSSYNEMGQPQHF. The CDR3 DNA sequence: TGTGCCAGCAGCTCATACAACGAGATGGGACAGCCCCAGCATTTT.

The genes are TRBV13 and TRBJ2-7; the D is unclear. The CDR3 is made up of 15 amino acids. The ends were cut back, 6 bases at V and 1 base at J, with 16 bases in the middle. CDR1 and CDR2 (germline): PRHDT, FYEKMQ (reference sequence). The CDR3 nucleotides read TGTGCCAGCAGTTTGATGGCAGAACCTTCCTACGAGCAGTACTTC. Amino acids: CASSLMAEPSYEQYF.

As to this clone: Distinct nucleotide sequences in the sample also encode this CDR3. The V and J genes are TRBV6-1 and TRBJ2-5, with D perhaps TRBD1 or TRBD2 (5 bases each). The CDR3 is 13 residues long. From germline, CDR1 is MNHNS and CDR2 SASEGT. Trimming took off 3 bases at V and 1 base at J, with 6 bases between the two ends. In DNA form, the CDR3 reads TGTGCCAGCAGTGAGGGGGTCCAAGAGACCCAGTACTTC. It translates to CASSEGVQETQYF.

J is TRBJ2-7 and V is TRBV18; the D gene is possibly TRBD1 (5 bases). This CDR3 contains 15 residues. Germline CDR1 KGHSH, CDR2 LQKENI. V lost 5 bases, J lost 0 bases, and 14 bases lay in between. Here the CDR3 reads CASSTDSPSSYEQYF. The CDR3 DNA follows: TGTGCCAGCTCAACAGACAGCCCTAGCTCCTACGAGCAGTACTTC.

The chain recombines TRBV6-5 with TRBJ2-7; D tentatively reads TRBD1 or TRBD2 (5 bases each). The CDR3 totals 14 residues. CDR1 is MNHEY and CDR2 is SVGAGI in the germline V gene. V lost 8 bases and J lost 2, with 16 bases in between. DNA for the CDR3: TGTGCCAGCGGGACCTTGGTTAACCCCTACGAGCAGTACTTC. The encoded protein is CASGTLVNPYEQYF.